Below are 12 T cell receptor beta chains sequenced from a single sample in a study of radiation and T cells in renal cell carcinoma. Assay: immunoSEQ multiplex PCR; the TCRdb copy retains only in-frame clones and omits some. The data show 95,000 to 150,000 clones, with 81% seen just once and roughly 5.9% held by the top ten. Time point indicated: blood 2 weeks post-SBRT. The treatment denotes: 15 Gy SBRT to primary tumor, nephrectomy 4 weeks later. The material was blood, obtained from a patient whose treatment included radiotherapy and nephrectomy. The receptors shown here come from a man between 45 and 60 years old with renal cell carcinoma.

The chain recombines TRBV6-5 with TRBJ2-5, with D hard to call. Germline values: CDR1 MNHEY, CDR2 SVGAGI. Trimming cost V 6 bases and J 5 bases, with 16 bases left between them. This CDR3 spans 14 amino acids. CDR3 sequence reads: CASRIAGLQETQYF. The CDR3 DNA sequence: TGTGCCAGCAGAATAGCCGGCCTACAGGAGACCCAGTACTTC.

The V and J genes are TRBV5-1 and TRBJ1-1; D is undetermined. The CDR3 is 15 residues long. CDR1 and CDR2 (germline): SGHRS, YFSETQ. The V and J ends lost 1 base and 4 bases respectively, with 14 bases between them. The CDR3 region has the DNA TGCGCCAGCAGCTTGTTTGGGGATGTCAGCACTGAAGCTTTCTTT. As protein: CASSLFGDVSTEAFF.

This clone was counted a single time. The genes are TRBV14 and TRBJ1-1; D is perhaps TRBD1 (5 bases). V dropped 2 bases and J dropped 6 bases, with 10 bases sitting between them. Germline V gives CDR1 SGHDN, CDR2 FVKESK. This CDR3 region has 13 residues. The CDR3 region has the DNA TGTGCCAGCAGCCAATCCTCGGGGCCTGAAGCTTTCTTT. Translation: CASSQSSGPEAFF. Complete variable domain (other parts from reference TRBV14 and TRBJ1-1): EAGVTQFPSHSVIEKGQTVTLRCDPISGHDNLYWYRRVMGKEIKFLLHFVKESKQDESGMPNNRFLAERTGGTYSTLKVQPAELEDSGVYFCASSQSSGPEAFFGQGTRLTVV.

The count of this clone is one. CDR3: CASSRTATSYEQYF. CDR3 coding DNA: TGTGCCAGCTCACGGACTGCGACCTCCTACGAGCAGTACTTC. The rearrangement links TRBV18 to TRBJ2-7; TRBD2 is a possible D gene (5 bases). Trimming pared 4 bases from V and 0 bases from J, leaving 10 bases between. There are 14 residues in the CDR3. In germline, CDR1 is KGHSH, CDR2 LQKENI. Drawing the rest from reference TRBV18 and TRBJ2-7, the complete variable domain is NAGVMQNPRHLVRRRGQEARLRCSPMKGHSHVYWYRQLPEEGLKFMVYLQKENIIDESGMPKERFSAEFPKEGPSILRIQQVVRGDSAAYFCASSRTATSYEQYFGPGTRLTVT.

This chain links TRBV6-5 with TRBJ1-2, with D uncertain. The CDR3 loop spans 14 amino acids. Germline V CDR1 and CDR2: MNHEY, SVGAGI. Deletions cut 5 bases from V and 7 bases from J, with 17 bases between. CDR3 nucleotides: TGTGCCAGCAGTAAAACTCCATCCCCGGGTGGCTACACCTTC. Residues: CASSKTPSPGGYTF.

CDR3 loop: CASSYAPSNEKLFF. Here the CDR3 DNA reads TGTGCCAGCAGTTACGCCCCGTCTAATGAAAAACTGTTTTTT. The chain couples TRBV6-5 to TRBJ1-4; the D is unclear. Looked up from germline, CDR1 is MNHEY and CDR2 is SVGAGI. The CDR3 is 14 residues long. With 2 bases removed from V and 3 bases from J, the gap between germline ends came to 7 bases.

The rearrangement joins TRBV5-5 to TRBJ2-3, with D perhaps TRBD1 or TRBD2 (5 bases each). From germline, CDR1 is SGHKS and CDR2 YYEKEE (reference sequence). The V end lost 1 base, the J end lost 2 bases, and 11 bases lay between the germline ends. This CDR3 has 15 residues. CDR3 DNA: TGTGCCAGCAGCTTGAGGGGAGTACTCACAGATACGCAGTATTTT. Amino acids: CASSLRGVLTDTQYF.

This clone has only one observation. The genes are TRBV6-6 and TRBJ2-3; D assignment may be TRBD1 or TRBD2 (5 bases each). This CDR3 is 15 amino acids long. The V gene's germline CDR1 is MNHNY and CDR2 SVGAGI (reference sequence). V was clipped by 2 bases and J by 2 bases, with 11 bases between them. The CDR3, as DNA: TGTGCCAGCAGTTACCGGGACGGATCCACAGATACGCAGTATTTT. It codes for CASSYRDGSTDTQYF.

The chain links TRBV30 to TRBJ1-2, with D tentatively TRBD1 (6 bases). CDR1 is GTSNPN and CDR2 is SVGIG in the germline V gene (reference sequence). The length of the CDR3 is 15 residues. The ends were cut back, 7 bases at V and 8 bases at J, with 26 bases in the middle. In DNA form, the CDR3 reads TGTGCCTCAGTCGGTACGGACAGCCGCCTGATGGGCTACACCTTC. It is translated as CASVGTDSRLMGYTF.

The V gene is TRBV10-3, the J gene TRBJ2-3; 8 bases are shared with TRBD2. V dropped 6 bases and J dropped 3; count of bases not matched to a gene: 5. Germline assignment: CDR1 ENHRY and CDR2 SYGVKD. This CDR3 is 14 amino acids long. CDR3 in amino acids: CAIRGLVGTDTQYF. CDR3 bases: TGTGCCATCAGGGGACTAGTGGGAACAGATACGCAGTATTTT.

This clone was seen repeatedly, ten times or more. The rearrangement joins TRBV27 to TRBJ1-1, with no clear D. From germline, CDR1 is MNHEY and CDR2 SMNVEV (reference sequence). Trimming removed 1 base from V and 5 bases from J, with 8 bases in between. The CDR3 is made up of 13 amino acids. The chain's CDR3 is CASSLYSRTEAFF. CDR3 coding DNA: TGTGCCAGCAGTTTATATTCGAGGACTGAAGCTTTCTTT.

This chain connects TRBV5-1 to TRBJ2-7; TRBD2 matches 12 bases. V trimming: 5 bases; J trimming: 2 bases; junction bases outside the gene matches: 11. The CDR3 is 17 residues long. Germline V gene lookup returns CDR1 SGHRS and CDR2 YFSETQ. The CDR3 here is CASSLWTSGDLPYEQYF. In nucleotides, the CDR3 is TGCGCCAGCAGTCTCTGGACTAGCGGGGACCTACCCTACGAGCAGTACTTC.